The 8 T cell receptor beta chains below all came from one sample that was sequenced in a study of glioma-infiltrating T cells (dated by TCRdb to between 2015 and 2016). TCRdb shows the sequencer as Illumina MiSeq. TCR alpha and beta CDR3 regions were amplified with the iRepertoire nested amplicon-rescue multiplex PCR (arm-PCR) platform from RNA. The public sequencing data were trimmed at Q25 with fastp and processed into clonotypes with MiXCR by TCRdb, which kept only in-frame beta chains. All rows with the same CDR3 protein become a single entry with the most common DNA and genes. The sample yields roughly 120,000 distinct CDR3 sequences; more than 20% were counted once. Roughly 15% of the sample is held by the ten biggest clonotypes. Source material: glioma tissue, nonneoplastic brain tissue, or PBMCs (not recorded which). The receptors stem from a human donor with low-grade glioma or glioblastoma, undergoing nonglioma brain surgery, or in good health (not recorded which).

This clonotype was found many times. The chain joins TRBV6-6 to TRBJ2-2; D is unresolved. V was clipped by 0 bases and J by 3 bases, with 20 bases between them. Germline values: CDR1 MNHNY, CDR2 SVGAGI (reference sequence). The CDR3 sequence is 19 residues long. CDR3 residues: CASSYSNRLKGTDTGELFF. In DNA, the CDR3 is TGTGCCAGCAGTTACTCGAACCGGTTAAAGGGAACGGACACCGGGGAGCTGTTTTTT.

This clonotype was counted only a few times. The chain is built from TRBV29-1 and TRBJ1-6; no firm D call. CDR1 is SQVTM and CDR2 is ANQGSEA in the germline V gene. The CDR3 contains 14 residues. The ends were cut back, 5 bases at V and 13 bases at J, with 21 bases in the middle. CDR3 protein: CSVTDKDSRGPLHF. CDR3 nucleotides: TGCAGCGTTACCGACAAGGATTCGCGTGGGCCCCTCCACTTT.

Remarks on this clonotype: Possible read error: a much larger clone is one base away. The rearrangement uses TRBV2 and TRBJ2-7; D remains unclear. Germline assignment: CDR1 SNHLY and CDR2 FYNNEI. The CDR3 is 12 residues long. This CDR3 is CASTQYSYGQYF. The CDR3, as DNA: TGTGCCAGCACACAATACTCCTACGGGCAGTACTTC.

The sample holds a few counts of this clonotype. The junction departs from germline at one end; a sequencing error may be responsible. This chain connects TRBV29-1 to TRBJ2-1, with D perhaps assigned TRBD1 or TRBD2 (6 bases each). The V gene's germline CDR1 is SQVTM and CDR2 ANQGSEA. This CDR3 spans 18 amino acids. The CDR3 DNA reads TGCAGCGTCGAAGGAGGGGGGACTTTCAGAGACTCCTACAATGAGCAGTTCTTC. Its protein product is CSVEGGGTFRDSYNEQFF.

This clonotype occurred many times. This chain connects TRBV12-3 or TRBV12-4 to TRBJ1-1; D is unresolved. V lost 8 bases, J lost 0 bases, and 13 bases lay in between. The CDR3 totals 14 residues. As DNA, the CDR3 is TGTGCCAGCGCTCTTCATCCCCTGAACACTGAAGCTTTCTTT. Amino acids: CASALHPLNTEAFF.

As concerns this clonotype: Given a much more abundant clone one base away, this may be a read error. The V call is TRBV7-2, the J call TRBJ2-5, with 7 nucleotides matching TRBD1. CDR1 SGHTA and CDR2 FQGNSA come from the germline V gene. Trimming cost V 1 base and J 4 bases; bases outside gene matches: 6. The CDR3 has 15 residues. The CDR3 loop is CASSLVWTGVETQYF. As DNA, the CDR3 is TGTGCCAGCAGCTTAGTATGGACAGGAGTAGAGACCCAGTACTTC.

This clonotype occurred a few times. This rearrangement joins TRBV7-9 to TRBJ1-1; D is unclear. The CDR3 consists of 13 residues. V lost 5 bases and J lost 2, with 9 bases in between. Germline assignment: CDR1 SEHNR and CDR2 FQNEAQ (reference sequence). The CDR3 coding sequence is TGTGCCAGCAGCCGATCTTCTAACACTGAAGCTTTCTTT. It translates to CASSRSSNTEAFF.

The sample holds many counts of this clonotype. V usage is TRBV28 and J usage is TRBJ1-2; D not resolved. V dropped 3 bases and J dropped 7 bases, with 24 bases sitting between them. The CDR3 is 17 amino acids. CDR1 and CDR2 (germline): MDHEN, SYDVKM. DNA for the CDR3: TGTGCCAGCAGTTTCGCAGCGAGCGGAGCGGTAGAACGTGGCTACACCTTC. Encoded protein: CASSFAASGAVERGYTF.